A single sample gave rise to the 29 T cell receptor beta chains below, sequenced in a study of T cell clusters in autoimmune cytopenias. TRB was amplified by touch-down multiplex PCR, primer pools A and B combined. One entry per CDR3 protein, without DNA, is what TCRdb gives after re-calling the multiplex PCR reads. This sample's table reports over 9,000 distinct CDR3 sequences. Approximately 36,000 genome equivalents of blood DNA were amplified for TRB. Sequences were obtained from peripheral blood. Receptor source: a human donor with an autoimmune cytopenia or autoimmune hepatitis (not recorded which).

The genes are TRBV10-3 and TRBJ2-1; the D call of TRBD1 rests on TCRdb alone, since no DNA is present to check it. The length of the CDR3 is 15 residues. Germline CDR1 is ENHRY and CDR2 is SYGVKD. CDR3 protein: CAIRNRQGQPNEQFF.

The CDR3 region is CASGGDTEAFF. The J gene is TRBJ1-1, the V gene TRBV4-1. CDR1 is MGHRA and CDR2 is YSYEKL in the germline V gene. The CDR3 is 11 amino acids.

Considering frequency, this clonotype is medium-sized. This CDR3 is CASRMTTGELFF. The genes are TRBV12-3 or TRBV12-4 and TRBJ2-2. CDR3 length equals 12 residues.

In terms of frequency, this clonotype is medium-sized. V is TRBV5-6 and J is TRBJ2-1. In germline, CDR1 is SGHDT, CDR2 YYEEEE. The CDR3 contains 14 residues. The CDR3: CASSLWMRNYEQFF. The full variable domain, its missing parts supplied by reference TRBV5-6 and TRBJ2-1, is DAGVTQSPTHLIKTRGQQVTLRCSPKSGHDTVSWYQQALGQGPQFIFQYYEEEERQRGNFPDRFSGHQFPNYSSELNVNALLLGDSALYLCASSLWMRNYEQFFGPGTRLTVL.

This clonotype counts as medium-sized by frequency. The rearrangement links TRBV19 to TRBJ1-5; TCRdb's D call, TRBD1, is unchecked because there is no DNA. The CDR3 is 15 residues long. Germline assignment: CDR1 LNHDA and CDR2 SQIVND (reference sequence). The CDR3 is CASWTGGYSNQPQHF.

Frequency places this clonotype as medium-sized (0.01 to 0.1%). The gene calls are TRBV30 and TRBJ2-2. The CDR3 contains 12 residues. From germline, CDR1 is GTSNPN and CDR2 SVGIG (reference sequence). The CDR3 sequence: CAWSPQTGELFF.

The chain recombines TRBV27 with TRBJ1-3. The CDR3 spans 13 residues. Germline lookup yields CDR1 MNHEY and CDR2 SMNVEV (reference sequence). This CDR3 reads CASSLSSGNTIYF.

Its frequency marks this clonotype as medium-sized. The V and J genes are TRBV5-4 and TRBJ1-2; TCRdb proposes TRBD1, but this gene call is untestable without DNA. This CDR3 has 15 residues. Germline values: CDR1 SGHNT, CDR2 YYREEE (reference sequence). CDR3 amino acids: CASSLRGDYGYGYTF.

This clonotype ranks as medium-sized in terms of frequency. V and J are TRBV18 and TRBJ2-2. The CDR3 extends over 13 amino acids. CDR1 KGHSH and CDR2 LQKENI come from the germline V gene. The CDR3 here is CASSPQNTGELFF.

The chain employs TRBV5-5 and TRBJ1-1. This CDR3 contains 14 residues. Germline V gene data show CDR1 as SGHKS and CDR2 as YYEKEE (reference sequence). The CDR3 here is CASAKGLLNTEAFF.

The gene calls are TRBV7-6 and TRBJ2-3; lacking DNA, the TRBD1 call made by TCRdb goes unchecked. Germline V lookup: CDR1 SGHVS, CDR2 FNYEAQ. CDR3 size: 16 residues. CDR3 protein: CASSLRSTGEPDTQYF.

This chain links TRBV19 with TRBJ1-5; TCRdb gives TRBD1 as the D gene, but with no DNA this cannot be confirmed. Per the germline V gene, CDR1 is LNHDA and CDR2 is SQIVND (reference sequence). The CDR3 spans 15 residues. CDR3: CASSIGKGGNQPQHF.

By frequency, this clonotype registers medium-sized (0.01 to 0.1%). The V call is TRBV12-3 or TRBV12-4, the J call TRBJ1-4; TCRdb reports TRBD1, a call that lacks DNA to check it against. The CDR3 has 15 amino acids. CDR3 sequence: CASTLRGQGGEKLFF.

According to its frequency, this clonotype is medium-sized. V usage is TRBV6-5 and J usage is TRBJ2-1. This CDR3 contains 11 residues. Looked up from germline, CDR1 is MNHEY and CDR2 is SVGAGI. CDR3: CASGLGHEQFF.

By frequency, this clonotype is medium-sized. The rearrangement uses TRBV18 and TRBJ2-2; with no DNA, the TCRdb D assignment of TRBD1 cannot be verified. In germline, CDR1 is KGHSH, CDR2 LQKENI. The CDR3 runs 16 residues. The CDR3 sequence: CASSPPNRADTGELFF.

V and J are TRBV7-9 and TRBJ2-3; without DNA, the TCRdb call of TRBD2 cannot be checked. The CDR3 is 16 residues long. Germline CDR1 reads SEHNR; CDR2 reads FQNEAQ (reference sequence). The CDR3 reads CASSFSGGGGTDTQYF.

This chain's CDR3 is CASSDTGGLLDEQYF. The J gene is TRBJ2-7, the V gene TRBV9; TCRdb's D call, TRBD1, is unchecked because there is no DNA. This CDR3 comprises 15 residues. Germline lookup yields CDR1 SGDLS and CDR2 YYNGEE.

CDR3 protein: CASSPQEYEQYF. The chain uses TRBV18 and TRBJ2-7. Germline assignment: CDR1 KGHSH and CDR2 LQKENI. The CDR3 extends over 12 amino acids.

The rearrangement links TRBV12-3 or TRBV12-4 to TRBJ2-3; TCRdb names TRBD1, which stays unverified in the absence of DNA. The CDR3 contains 18 residues. The CDR3 spells CASSLARGRGRDTDTQYF.

The genes are TRBV7-2 and TRBJ1-2. The CDR3 length is 12 residues. Germline V gene sequence: CDR1 SGHTA, CDR2 FQGNSA. CDR3: CASSLAGSGYTF.

The chain couples TRBV10-2 to TRBJ2-7; there is no DNA to check the TCRdb D call of TRBD2. The CDR3 is 15 amino acids. Germline-derived CDR1 and CDR2 are WSHSY and SAAADI. The CDR3 protein is CASTRAGPTDYEQYF.

This chain connects TRBV19 to TRBJ2-7; TCRdb's D call of TRBD2 is untestable without DNA. This CDR3 spans 15 amino acids. The germline V gene has CDR1 LNHDA and CDR2 SQIVND (reference sequence). The CDR3 protein is CASSIALLAGDEQYF.

Considering frequency, this clonotype is medium-sized. V gene TRBV15 combines with J gene TRBJ2-7. CDR3 size: 14 residues. Germline V gene lookup returns CDR1 LNHNV and CDR2 YYDKDF (reference sequence). This chain's CDR3 is CATSRDSGTYEQYF.

The chain joins TRBV11-2 to TRBJ1-5; TCRdb's D call, TRBD1, is unchecked because there is no DNA. The CDR3 runs 15 residues. CDR1 and CDR2 (germline): SGHAT, FQNNGV. The CDR3 sequence is CASSPTGDYNQPQHF.

CDR3 protein: CSARIAGRAYTGELFF. The V and J genes are TRBV20-1 and TRBJ2-2; with no DNA, the TCRdb D assignment of TRBD2 cannot be verified. The CDR3 totals 16 residues. The germline CDR1 and CDR2 sequences are DFQATT and SNEGSKA (reference sequence).

Frequency places this clonotype as medium-sized. The rearrangement links TRBV6-5 to TRBJ2-6. Germline V gives CDR1 MNHEY, CDR2 SVGAGI. The CDR3 covers 16 residues. The CDR3 here is CASSYEGSSGANVLTF.

This clonotype is labeled medium-sized based on frequency. This chain uses TRBV27 with TRBJ1-1; the D gene TCRdb calls, TRBD1, cannot be checked with no DNA. This CDR3 region has 14 residues. Germline assignment: CDR1 MNHEY and CDR2 SMNVEV (reference sequence). CDR3 in amino acids: CASSLRPANTEAFF.

V and J are TRBV7-9 and TRBJ2-7; the D call from TCRdb, TRBD1, cannot be confirmed without DNA. CDR3 length equals 16 residues. CDR1 and CDR2 (germline): SEHNR, FQNEAQ (reference sequence). CDR3 protein: CASSPPRGPASYEQYF.

The chain joins TRBV7-9 to TRBJ2-7; TCRdb names TRBD1, which stays unverified in the absence of DNA. The CDR3 totals 14 residues. Germline-derived CDR1 and CDR2 are SEHNR and FQNEAQ (reference sequence). Here the CDR3 reads CASSTGTGNYEQYF.